The clone carrying this T cell receptor (beta chain) was seen more than once but under ten times. These data belong to a study of blood T cell repertoires in COVID-19. Overall study: Donors in the United States, Italy and Spain gave samples during acute or convalescent COVID-19. Sources were T cells, B-cell-depleted T cells, or PBMCs; the material itself was cDNA or gDNA.

Trimming cost V 10 bases and J 6 bases; bases outside gene matches: 8. Germline loops: CDR1 MDHEN, CDR2 SYDVKM. The CDR3 extends over 12 amino acids. Only in-frame clones appear in the TCRdb table, and some are missing; sequencing was by immunoSEQ multiplex PCR. The table has over 120,000 clones, 78% seen once. The material sequenced was peripheral blood. The chain uses TRBV28 and TRBJ1-2, with 7 positions matching TRBD1. The TCR was taken from a woman aged 55-69 years with acute or convalescent COVID-19. DNA of the CDR3: TGTGCCAACCTGCCGGGACAGCATGGCTACACCTTC. Translating it yields CANLPGQHGYTF.